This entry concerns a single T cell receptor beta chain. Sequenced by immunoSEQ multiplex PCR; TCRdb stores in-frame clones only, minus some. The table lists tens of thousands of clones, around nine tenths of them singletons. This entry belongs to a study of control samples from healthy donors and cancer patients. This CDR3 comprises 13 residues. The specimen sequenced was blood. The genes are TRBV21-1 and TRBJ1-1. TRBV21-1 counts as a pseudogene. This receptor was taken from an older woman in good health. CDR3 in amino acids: CANGQGTNTEAFF. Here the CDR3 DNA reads TGTGCCAACGGACAAGGGACGAACACTGAAGCTTTCTTT.